Included here is one TCR beta chain sequence, with context. This entry belongs to a study of control samples from healthy donors and cancer patients. The V gene lost 0 bases and the J gene lost 5 bases, with 6 bases spanning the gap. Germline values: CDR1 SGHRS, CDR2 YFSETQ. This CDR3 has 13 amino acids. Profiling relied on immunoSEQ multiplex PCR, and the TCRdb table lists in-frame clones only, not all of them. The sample holds approximately 160,000 clones, 93% seen once. This TCR came from an older woman in good health. This chain joins TRBV5-1 and TRBJ1-5; D call uncertain. The material sequenced was blood. CDR3 sequence (DNA): TGCGCCAGCAGCTTGGGGGCTGATCAGCCCCAGCATTTT. Amino acid sequence: CASSLGADQPQHF.